The 20 T cell receptor beta chains listed next were all sequenced from one sample in a study of shared clonotypes between healthy human individuals. Clones were sequenced by immunoSEQ multiplex PCR, and TCRdb holds only the in-frame ones, with some missing. The sample records some 2,100,000 clones, approximately 94% being singletons. The sequenced sample consisted of naive CD4+ T cells sorted from blood. Documented subset: CD45RA+ positively selected. The origin of the receptors is a man aged 18 to 29 in good health.

Here the CDR3 DNA reads TGTGCCATCAGCGGGACAGAGGCTTCCAATGAAAAACTGTTTTTT. Translation: CAISGTEASNEKLFF. The chain carries TRBV10-3 and TRBJ1-4, with TRBD1 identical over 7 bases. The CDR3 is 15 amino acids. Germline values: CDR1 ENHRY, CDR2 SYGVKD. The ends lost 6 bases at V and 5 bases at J; junction bases unmatched: 9.

With regard to this clone: The sample holds other DNA sequences that translate to the same CDR3. The chain combines TRBV2 with TRBJ2-3; D gene ambiguous. The CDR3 loop spans 12 amino acids. Trimming pared 6 bases from V and 5 bases from J, leaving 9 bases between. Germline values: CDR1 SNHLY, CDR2 FYNNEI. CDR3 protein: CASSLVKDTQYF. CDR3 nucleotide sequence: TGTGCCAGCAGCCTGGTTAAAGATACGCAGTATTTT.

The chain has TRBV9 and TRBJ2-2; the D is unclear. V lost 5 bases and J 3 bases, leaving 11 bases between the germline ends. This CDR3 is 14 amino acids long. Germline CDR1 SGDLS, CDR2 YYNGEE. The CDR3 reads CASSDRMDTGELFF. The CDR3 region has the DNA TGTGCCAGCAGTGATCGTATGGACACCGGGGAGCTGTTTTTT.

The chain joins TRBV25-1 to TRBJ2-1; 7 bases map to TRBD1. Germline loops: CDR1 MGHDK, CDR2 SYGVNS. J gave up 6 bases and V 4 bases, and 6 bases lay outside the gene matches. The CDR3 consists of 14 residues. The DNA for the CDR3 is TGTGCCAGCAGTGGACAGGGCCCCCTCAATGAGCAGTTCTTC. It yields the protein CASSGQGPLNEQFF.

The chain combines TRBV7-9 with TRBJ2-2; 11 bases agree with TRBD2. V was pared by 1 base and J by 5 bases, with 6 bases of the junction left unmatched. CDR1 and CDR2 from the germline V gene are SEHNR and FQNEAQ (reference sequence). The CDR3 is 17 residues long. In DNA form, the CDR3 reads TGTGCCAGCAGCTTAGTCGCGCTAGCGGGAGGAACCGGGGAGCTGTTTTTT. Translated, it gives CASSLVALAGGTGELFF. The full variable domain, its missing parts supplied by reference TRBV7-9 and TRBJ2-2, is DTGVSQNPRHKITKRGQNVTFRCDPISEHNRLYWYRQTLGQGPEFLTYFQNEAQLEKSRLLSDRFSAERPKGSFSTLEIQRTEQGDSAMYLCASSLVALAGGTGELFFGEGSRLTVL.

The chain carries TRBV5-5 and TRBJ2-5; tentative D call: TRBD2 (7 bases). CDR1 is SGHKS, CDR2 YYEKEE, per germline (reference sequence). The CDR3 runs to 17 residues. Trimming shortened V by 3 bases and J by 4 bases, and 22 bases separated the two germline ends. CDR3 bases: TGTGCCAGCAGCTCAACAAGGGGGGGCCTCGGGAGAGAGACCCAGTACTTC. It encodes CASSSTRGGLGRETQYF.

The chain has TRBV5-1 and TRBJ2-7; 7 nucleotides agree with TRBD1. The germline CDR1 and CDR2 sequences are SGHRS and YFSETQ. The CDR3 has 13 amino acids. V gave up 4 bases and J gave up 3 bases; unmatched junction bases: 4. The DNA for the CDR3 is TGCGCCAGCAGCAAGGGGGCGTACTACGAGCAGTACTTC. Protein product: CASSKGAYYEQYF.

The chain has TRBV7-2 and TRBJ2-1, with 7 bases that match TRBD1. Germline V gene lookup returns CDR1 SGHTA and CDR2 FQGNSA. Trimming took 1 base from V and 7 from J; bases not matched to a gene: 7. This CDR3 is 15 amino acids long. CDR3 sequence (DNA): TGTGCCAGCAGCTTAGAGGTGGCAGGGGGTAATGAGCAGTTCTTC. This encodes CASSLEVAGGNEQFF.

The V and J genes are TRBV29-1 and TRBJ2-5; TRBD1 agrees at 9 bases. Germline CDR1 reads SQVTM; CDR2 reads ANQGSEA. V lost 7 bases to trimming and J lost 5 bases; unmatched junction nucleotides: 11. The CDR3 totals 14 residues. CDR3 sequence reads: CSAPQGAKGETQYF. The CDR3 DNA sequence: TGCAGCGCACCACAGGGGGCTAAAGGGGAGACCCAGTACTTC.

Concerning this clone itself: Distinct nucleotide sequences in the sample also encode this CDR3. V is TRBV7-2 and J is TRBJ1-5; 7 nucleotides match TRBD1. V gave up 5 bases and J gave up 4 bases; unmatched junction bases: 5. In germline, CDR1 is SGHTA, CDR2 FQGNSA. CDR3 length: 14 amino acids. DNA of the CDR3: TGTGCCAGCAGCCGGGACAGAAATAATCAGCCCCAGCATTTT. Protein: CASSRDRNNQPQHF.

Turning to this clone: Additional DNA sequences in this sample encode the identical CDR3. The chain combines TRBV6-5 with TRBJ2-7, with TRBD1 as a possible D gene (5 bases). Germline CDR1 MNHEY, CDR2 SVGAGI. The CDR3 is 13 residues long. V lost 2 bases and J lost 3, with 8 bases in between. CDR3 sequence (DNA): TGTGCCAGCAGTTACAGGGGCGGCTACGAGCAGTACTTC. This gives the protein CASSYRGGYEQYF.

This chain links TRBV19 with TRBJ2-7, with 10 positions matching TRBD2. The CDR3 is 16 amino acids. J gave up 2 bases and V 0 bases, and 4 bases lay outside the gene matches. Germline assignment: CDR1 LNHDA and CDR2 SQIVND (reference sequence). Written as DNA, the CDR3 is TGTGCCAGTAGTATAGATAAAACTAGCGGGGCCTACGAGCAGTACTTC. Translated: CASSIDKTSGAYEQYF. The full variable domain, its missing parts supplied by reference TRBV19 and TRBJ2-7, is DGGITQSPKYLFRKEGQNVTLSCEQNLNHDAMYWYRQDPGQGLRLIYYSQIVNDFQKGDIAEGYSVSREKKESFPLTVTSAQKNPTAFYLCASSIDKTSGAYEQYFGPGTRLTVT.

CDR3 bases: TGTGCCAGCAGCTCGTGGGGGTTGGGACTAGCGTCGAGCGAGACCCAGTACTTC. Protein: CASSSWGLGLASSETQYF. V usage is TRBV7-2 and J usage is TRBJ2-5, with 10 nucleotides matching TRBD2. CDR1 and CDR2 (germline): SGHTA, FQGNSA. This CDR3 is built from 18 residues. Germline trimming cut 4 bases from V and 5 bases from J; bases unmatched to any gene: 16.

The chain's CDR3 is CASSQGIEQYF. CDR3 nucleotide sequence: TGCGCCAGCAGCCAAGGGATCGAGCAGTACTTC. This rearrangement joins TRBV4-1 to TRBJ2-7, with D uncertain. Germline-derived CDR1 and CDR2 are MGHRA and YSYEKL. The ends were cut back, 1 base at V and 6 bases at J, with 4 bases in the middle. This CDR3 spans 11 amino acids.

The chain has TRBV5-1 and TRBJ2-7, with D possibly being TRBD2 (6 bases). The germline V and J ends were trimmed by 4 bases and 2 bases, with 16 bases remaining between them. Per germline, CDR1 SGHRS and CDR2 YFSETQ. The CDR3 length is 15 residues. CDR3 sequence (DNA): TGCGCCAGCAGCCCGACCCAAGGGACTGCCTACGAGCAGTACTTC. As protein: CASSPTQGTAYEQYF.

V and J are TRBV5-1 and TRBJ2-5; a weak D match, TRBD2 (5 bases). The CDR3 has 16 amino acids. In germline, CDR1 is SGHRS, CDR2 YFSETQ. The V gene lost 7 bases and the J gene lost 2 bases, with 21 bases spanning the gap. The CDR3 nucleotides read TGCGCCAGCGCAGAGGGTAAGGCATCTATACAAGAGACCCAGTACTTC. This sequence encodes CASAEGKASIQETQYF.

The chain has TRBV6-5 and TRBJ2-5; 11 nucleotides line up with TRBD2. The V and J ends lost 6 bases and 2 bases, in that order; junction bases with no gene match: 2. In germline, CDR1 is MNHEY, CDR2 SVGAGI. CDR3 length equals 14 residues. The CDR3 nucleotides are TGTGCCAGCAGCGTAGCGGGGGGGCAAGAGACCCAGTACTTC. Residues: CASSVAGGQETQYF.

The chain links TRBV6-4 to TRBJ2-2; the D gene is possibly TRBD2 (7 bases). Trimming cost V 8 bases and J 0 bases, with 16 bases left between them. This CDR3 is 16 amino acids long. Per the germline V gene, CDR1 is MRHNA and CDR2 is SNTAGT. The CDR3 spells CASSQGGGPNTGELFF. As DNA, the CDR3 is TGTGCCAGCTCACAAGGGGGGGGACCGAACACCGGGGAGCTGTTTTTT.

The chain uses TRBV7-2 and TRBJ2-4; D gene ambiguous. Trimming pared 5 bases from V and 2 bases from J, leaving 16 bases between. Germline V gene data show CDR1 as SGHTA and CDR2 as FQGNSA. The CDR3 has 16 residues. The CDR3 spells CASSRVPLLTKNIQYF. In DNA form, the CDR3 reads TGTGCCAGCAGCCGCGTGCCCCTCCTCACCAAAAACATTCAGTACTTC.

The chain couples TRBV30 to TRBJ1-3; 11 bases are a match to TRBD1. Germline lookup yields CDR1 GTSNPN and CDR2 SVGIG (reference sequence). V was clipped by 3 bases and J by 3 bases; unmatched bases: 4. CDR3 length: 15 amino acids. The CDR3 DNA sequence: TGTGCCTGGAGCCCGGACAGGGGGCATGGAAACACCATATATTTT. It specifies CAWSPDRGHGNTIYF.